The 4 T cell receptor beta chains below were found in one sample sequenced in a study of T cells in Graves' hyperthyroidism and ophthalmopathy. Researchers took RNA transcripts and amplified the TCR beta CDR3 regions from them. Initially, a first-round RT-PCR of the TCR CDR3 employed the HTBI primer set. MiXCR was run by TCRdb on the multiplex PCR reads, yielding one entry per CDR3 protein. The sample lists 600,000 to 750,000 distinct CDR3 sequences, approximately 15% occurring once. The material sequenced was blood. These receptor sequences come from a man aged 45-65 years with Graves' hyperthyroidism.

For this clonotype: A single base separates this from a much larger clone, so it may be a read error. The chain joins TRBV11-2 to TRBJ2-3, with D hard to call. Germline CDR1 and CDR2: SGHAT and FQNNGV. The CDR3 is 14 amino acids. CDR3 sequence (DNA): TGTGCCAGCAGCTTAGTGTTCAGCACAGATACGCGGTATTTT. Translating gives CASSLVFSTDTRYF.

V gene TRBV11-2 combines with J gene TRBJ2-7, with 10 bases fitting TRBD1. This CDR3 region has 15 residues. With V trimmed by 4 bases and J by 0 bases, 3 bases remained unmatched. Germline values: CDR1 SGHAT, CDR2 FQNNGV. CDR3 DNA sequence: TGTGCCAGCAGCTGGGGGGACAGGGGCTCCTACGAGCAGTACTTC. Protein sequence: CASSWGDRGSYEQYF.

The chain links TRBV19 to TRBJ1-5; no clear D gene. The CDR3 length is 16 residues. V was pared by 1 base and J by 5 bases, with 15 bases between. From germline, CDR1 is LNHDA and CDR2 SQIVND (reference sequence). CDR3 sequence (DNA): TGTGCCAGTAGTATAGGGGGAGGGATCGCGGATCAGCCCCAGCATTTT. Its protein product is CASSIGGGIADQPQHF.

Points on this clonotype: A much larger clone lies one base from this, so it may be a read error. This rearrangement joins TRBV12-3 or TRBV12-4 to TRBJ1-5; 7 nucleotides align to TRBD1. This CDR3 has 16 amino acids. J gave up 3 bases and V 8 bases, and 13 bases lay outside the gene matches. The chain's CDR3 is CASGKGAFFNNQPQHF. The DNA for the CDR3 is TGTGCCAGCGGAAAGGGGGCATTCTTTAACAATCAGCCCCAGCATTTT.